This T cell receptor beta chain comes out of a study of OX40 agonist ivuxolimab in advanced cancers. Across the whole study: Anti-PD-1, anti-PD-L1 or anti-CTLA-4 therapy given earlier was allowed, and approximately 40% had some.

TCRdb's copy holds only in-frame clones and misses some; the assay was immunoSEQ multiplex PCR. The sample contains about 25,000 clones, around 73% of which appear only once. Autoimmune disease history or systemic immunosuppression barred patients. The germline V and J ends were trimmed by 5 bases and 5 bases, with 7 bases remaining between them. The CDR3 spans 12 residues. Looked up from germline, CDR1 is MGHRA and CDR2 is YSYEKL. This clone was found a few times. The sequence was obtained from an adult with an advanced solid tumor such as melanoma, head and neck, liver or kidney cancer. The rearrangement uses TRBV4-1 and TRBJ1-5; D unclear. The material was CD4+ or CD8+ T cells sorted from blood, obtained in a trial of the OX40 agonist ivuxolimab. Written as DNA, the CDR3 is TGCGCCAGCAGCGACTTCGATCAGCCCCAGCATTTT. It specifies CASSDFDQPQHF.